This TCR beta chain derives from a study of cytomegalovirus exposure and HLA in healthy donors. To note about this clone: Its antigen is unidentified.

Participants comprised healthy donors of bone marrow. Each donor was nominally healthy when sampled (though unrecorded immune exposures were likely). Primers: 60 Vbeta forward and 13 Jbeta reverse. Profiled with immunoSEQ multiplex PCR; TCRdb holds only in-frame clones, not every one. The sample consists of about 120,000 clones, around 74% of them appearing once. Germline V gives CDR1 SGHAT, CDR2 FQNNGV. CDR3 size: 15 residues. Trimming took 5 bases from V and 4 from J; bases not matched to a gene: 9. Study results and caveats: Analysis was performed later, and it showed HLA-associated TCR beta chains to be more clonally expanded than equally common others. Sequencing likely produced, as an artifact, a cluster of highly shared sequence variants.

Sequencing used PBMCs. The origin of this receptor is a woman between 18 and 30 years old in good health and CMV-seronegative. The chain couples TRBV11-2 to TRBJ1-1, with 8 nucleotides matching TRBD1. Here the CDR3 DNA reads TGTGCCAGCAGCCCCCGGACAGGGTATCTCACTGAAGCTTTCTTT. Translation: CASSPRTGYLTEAFF.